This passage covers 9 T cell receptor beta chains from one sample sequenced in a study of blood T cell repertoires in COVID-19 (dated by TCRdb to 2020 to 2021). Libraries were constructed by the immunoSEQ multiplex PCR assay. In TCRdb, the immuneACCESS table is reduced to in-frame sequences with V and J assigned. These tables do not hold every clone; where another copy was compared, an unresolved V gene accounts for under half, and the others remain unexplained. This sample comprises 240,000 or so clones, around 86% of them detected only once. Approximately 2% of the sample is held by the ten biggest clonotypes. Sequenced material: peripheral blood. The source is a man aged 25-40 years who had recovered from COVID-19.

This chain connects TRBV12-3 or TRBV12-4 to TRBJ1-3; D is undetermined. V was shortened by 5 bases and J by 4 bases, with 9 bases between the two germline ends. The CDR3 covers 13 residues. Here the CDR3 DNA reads TGTGCCAGCAGTCCGGGATTCGGAAACACCATATATTTT. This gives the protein CASSPGFGNTIYF.

The CDR3 region is CASSLGGTGIGRFF. The CDR3 region has the DNA TGTGCCAGCAGCTTAGGGGGGACAGGGATCGGTCGTTTCTTT. The chain links TRBV7-9 to TRBJ1-1, with 9 bases that match TRBD1. V lost 1 base, J lost 13 bases, and 10 bases stayed unmatched. This CDR3 comprises 14 residues. Germline V gene sequence: CDR1 SEHNR, CDR2 FQNEAQ (reference sequence).

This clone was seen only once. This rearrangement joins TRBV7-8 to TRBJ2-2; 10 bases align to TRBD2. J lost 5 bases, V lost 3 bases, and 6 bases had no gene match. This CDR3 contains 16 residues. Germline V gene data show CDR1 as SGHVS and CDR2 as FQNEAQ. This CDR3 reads CASSLRPSGGTGELFF. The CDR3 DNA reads TGTGCCAGCAGCTTGAGGCCTAGCGGGGGTACCGGGGAGCTGTTTTTT. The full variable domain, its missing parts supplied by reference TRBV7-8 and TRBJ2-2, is GAGVSQSPRYKVAKRGQDVALRCDPISGHVSLFWYQQALGQGPEFLTYFQNEAQLDKSGLPSDRFFAERPEGSVSTLKIQRTQQEDSAVYLCASSLRPSGGTGELFFGEGSRLTVL.

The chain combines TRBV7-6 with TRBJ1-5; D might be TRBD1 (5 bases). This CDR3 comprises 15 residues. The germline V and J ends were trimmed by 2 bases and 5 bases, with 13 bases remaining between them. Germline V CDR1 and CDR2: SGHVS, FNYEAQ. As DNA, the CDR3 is TGTGCCAGCAGCTTACGCCCTGACAGCGATCAGCCCCAGCATTTT. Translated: CASSLRPDSDQPQHF. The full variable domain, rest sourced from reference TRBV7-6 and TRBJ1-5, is GAGVSQSPRYKVTKRGQDVALRCDPISGHVSLYWYRQALGQGPEFLTYFNYEAQQDKSGLPNDRFSAERPEGSISTLTIQRTEQRDSAMYRCASSLRPDSDQPQHFGDGTRLSIL.

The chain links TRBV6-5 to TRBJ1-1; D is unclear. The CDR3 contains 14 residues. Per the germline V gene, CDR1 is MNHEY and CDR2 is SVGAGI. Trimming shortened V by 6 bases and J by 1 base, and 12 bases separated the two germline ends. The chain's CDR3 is CASSRLTANTEAFF. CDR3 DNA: TGTGCCAGCAGCCGACTTACGGCGAACACTGAAGCTTTCTTT.

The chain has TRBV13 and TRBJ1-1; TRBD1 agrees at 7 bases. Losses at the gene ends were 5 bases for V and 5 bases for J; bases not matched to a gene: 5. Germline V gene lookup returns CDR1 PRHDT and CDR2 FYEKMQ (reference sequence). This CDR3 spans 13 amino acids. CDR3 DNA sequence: TGTGCCAGCAGCCGCACAGGGGTAACTGAAGCTTTCTTT. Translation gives CASSRTGVTEAFF.

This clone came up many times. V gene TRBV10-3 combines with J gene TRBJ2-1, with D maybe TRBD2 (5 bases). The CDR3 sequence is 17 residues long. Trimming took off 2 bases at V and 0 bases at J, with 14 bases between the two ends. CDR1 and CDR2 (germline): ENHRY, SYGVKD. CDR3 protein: CAISEPSGLSSYNEQFF. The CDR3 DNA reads TGTGCCATCAGTGAGCCCAGCGGCCTGAGCTCCTACAATGAGCAGTTCTTC.

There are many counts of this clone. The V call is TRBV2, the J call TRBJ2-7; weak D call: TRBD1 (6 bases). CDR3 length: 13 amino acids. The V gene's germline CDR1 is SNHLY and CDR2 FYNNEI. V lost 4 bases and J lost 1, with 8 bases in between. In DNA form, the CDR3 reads TGTGCCAGCAGTGCCCAGGGGTCCTACGAGCAGTACTTC. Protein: CASSAQGSYEQYF. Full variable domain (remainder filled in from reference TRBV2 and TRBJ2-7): EPEVTQTPSHQVTQMGQEVILRCVPISNHLYFYWYRQILGQKVEFLVSFYNNEISEKSEIFDDQFSVERPDGSNFTLKIRSTKLEDSAMYFCASSAQGSYEQYFGPGTRLTVT.

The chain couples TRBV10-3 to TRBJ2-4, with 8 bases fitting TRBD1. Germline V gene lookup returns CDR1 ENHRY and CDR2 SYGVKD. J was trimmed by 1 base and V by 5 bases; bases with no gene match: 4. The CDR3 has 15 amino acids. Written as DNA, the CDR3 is TGTGCCATCAGTCAGGGGGCCAGGGCCAAAAACATTCAGTACTTC. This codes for CAISQGARAKNIQYF.